The T cell receptor beta chain under discussion was sequenced for a study of T cell repertoires in cytomegalovirus infection. Whole-study results and caveats: Carriers of CMV and the relevant HLA type were discriminated by public TCR beta frequency. In two of eight donors, the top clonotype was HLA-C-restricted CMV-specific.

Each CDR3 protein is one row after TCRdb ran MiXCR on the reads. The sample consists of about 74,000 distinct CDR3 sequences, 25% to 30% of them appearing once. As to this clonotype: Its antigen is undetermined.

The length of the CDR3 is 14 residues. V gave up 2 bases and J gave up 3 bases; unmatched junction bases: 6. The germline gives CDR1 GTSNPN, CDR2 SVGIG (reference sequence). The starting material was CD8+ T cells from cultured PBMCs, obtained from culture after CMV antigen stimulation. The sequence was collected from a human donor in good health (CMV status not recorded). Some clones in this sample may be carry-over from other donors' samples. The chain carries TRBV30 and TRBJ2-7, with TRBD2 matching 8 bases. The CDR3: CAWSPRTSRYEQYF. The CDR3 nucleotides read TGTGCCTGGAGTCCCCGGACTAGCCGCTACGAGCAGTACTTC.